This note documents a single TCR beta chain sequence. Antigen unknown. 13 Jbeta primers and 60 Vbeta primers were used for the PCR. Method: immunoSEQ multiplex PCR; TCRdb's copy keeps in-frame clones and lacks some. This sample carries about 89,000 clones, less than 85% of them seen once, and the ten largest clones take about 7%. This record belongs to a study of cytomegalovirus exposure and HLA in healthy donors. As for the study in general: From about 179 million T cells, an earlier analysis saw approximately 110 million unique TCR beta sequences. General study findings and limits: In a later analysis, across HLA loci, associated TCR counts were highest for DRB1, lowest for HLA-C. The investigators catalogued 164 TCR beta chains as cytomegalovirus-associated. There was a cluster of highly shared sequence variants that was likely a sequencing artifact.

This TCR was sampled from a man aged 40-49 years in good health and CMV-seropositive. The sequencing sample was made of PBMCs.

The CDR3 sequence is CASRPSGGQTYEQYF. In nucleotides, the CDR3 is TGTGCCAGCAGACCTAGCGGGGGGCAGACCTACGAGCAGTACTTC. The V call is TRBV6-5, the J call TRBJ2-7; TRBD2 matches 11 bases. V gave up 6 bases and J gave up 2 bases; unmatched junction bases: 6. The CDR3 has 15 amino acids. Looked up from germline, CDR1 is MNHEY and CDR2 is SVGAGI.